The rows below give T cell receptor beta chains drawn from one sample of a study. From the RT-PCR reads, TCRdb called clonotypes with MiXCR, one entry per CDR3 protein. Found here are about 700,000 distinct CDR3 sequences, 13% to 15% of them singletons; the top ten hold 3% to 4.5%. Source material: memory CD4+ T cells from blood. The receptors come from a female donor in good health, serving as a healthy control. Each CDR3 is given with its conserved first and last residue. A D gene is named only where the DNA matches it firmly. Clone size is given for some rows only: seen once, a few or many times, or a class if the clone is expanded.

clone size,J gene,D gene,V gene,CDR3 DNA,CDR3 protein
few,TRBJ1-2,.,TRBV6-5,TGTGCCAGCAGTCCAGGGGTCGGCTACACCTTC,CASSPGVGYTF
many,TRBJ1-2,.,TRBV6-1,TGTGCCAGCAGTCCCGAGTCTAACTATGGCTACACCTTC,CASSPESNYGYTF
.,TRBJ1-1,.,TRBV4-2,TGTGCCAGCAGCCATTATACGGGACCAGAAGCTTTCTTT,CASSHYTGPEAFF
few,TRBJ1-1,.,TRBV15,TGTGCCACCAGCTCCCGGACAGTTTTGAACACTGAAGCTTTCTTT,CATSSRTVLNTEAFF
many,TRBJ2-1,TRBD1,TRBV25-1,TGTGCCAGCACCCCGGGACAGTCCTACAATGAGCAGTTCTTC,CASTPGQSYNEQFF
.,TRBJ2-7,TRBD2,TRBV2,TGTGCCAGCAGCCCCGAGAGCGGGAGTTCCTACGAGCAGTACTTC,CASSPESGSSYEQYF
.,TRBJ2-7,.,TRBV14,TGTGCCAGCAGCCAAGACCTCGGGACGGGGAGTTTGGAGCAGTACTTC,CASSQDLGTGSLEQYF
many,TRBJ2-5,.,TRBV7-2,TGTGCCAGCAGCTTAGAGGGTCTTGGGACCCAGTACTTC,CASSLEGLGTQYF
many,TRBJ1-6,TRBD1,TRBV6-5,TGTGCCAGCAGTTACCAGGGACAGGGGAATTCACCCCTCCACTTT,CASSYQGQGNSPLHF
few,TRBJ2-7,TRBD2,TRBV5-1,TGCGCCAGCAGCCCGACCCCCTCTATAGCGGGAGTCGACGAGCAGTACTTC,CASSPTPSIAGVDEQYF
few,TRBJ1-1,.,TRBV4-1,TGCGCCAGCAGGCAGGGACAAGGCCATTTACGGGCCACTGAAGCTTTCTTT,CASRQGQGHLRATEAFF
.,TRBJ1-4,TRBD1,TRBV7-9,TGTGCCAGCAGCTATGCAGGGACAGTGAATGAAAAACTGTTTTTT,CASSYAGTVNEKLFF
.,TRBJ1-1,.,TRBV28,TGTGCCAGCACCCCCGGGGCAGGGAATGCTTTCTTT,CASTPGAGNAFF
few,TRBJ2-7,.,TRBV30,TGTGCCTGGAGGCGTGACAGGCCCTACGAGCAGTACTTC,CAWRRDRPYEQYF
few,TRBJ1-5,TRBD1,TRBV20-1,TGCAGTGCTTCGAAAGGGGGCAACAATCAGCCCCAGCATTTT,CSASKGGNNQPQHF
.,TRBJ1-4,.,TRBV7-9,TGTGCCAGCGCCCGGGACCACGAAAAACTGTTTTTT,CASARDHEKLFF
.,TRBJ1-6,.,TRBV4-2,TGTGCCAGCAGCCAAGATCCCCCGTTTTCACCCCTCCACTTT,CASSQDPPFSPLHF